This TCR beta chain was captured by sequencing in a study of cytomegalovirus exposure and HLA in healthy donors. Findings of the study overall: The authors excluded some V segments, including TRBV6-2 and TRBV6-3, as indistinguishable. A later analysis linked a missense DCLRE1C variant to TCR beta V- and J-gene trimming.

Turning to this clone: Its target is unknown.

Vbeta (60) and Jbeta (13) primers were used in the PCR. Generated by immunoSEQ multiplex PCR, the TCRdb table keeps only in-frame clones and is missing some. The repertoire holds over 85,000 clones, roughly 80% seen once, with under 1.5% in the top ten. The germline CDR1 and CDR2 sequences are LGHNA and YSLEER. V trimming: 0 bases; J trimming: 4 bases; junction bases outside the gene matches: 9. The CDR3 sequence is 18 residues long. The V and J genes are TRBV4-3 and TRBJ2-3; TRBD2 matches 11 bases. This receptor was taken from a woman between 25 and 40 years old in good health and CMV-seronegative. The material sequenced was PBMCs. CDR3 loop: CASSQDLDSGGASDTQYF. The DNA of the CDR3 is TGCGCCAGCAGCCAAGATCTGGATAGCGGGGGGGCCTCAGATACGCAGTATTTT.